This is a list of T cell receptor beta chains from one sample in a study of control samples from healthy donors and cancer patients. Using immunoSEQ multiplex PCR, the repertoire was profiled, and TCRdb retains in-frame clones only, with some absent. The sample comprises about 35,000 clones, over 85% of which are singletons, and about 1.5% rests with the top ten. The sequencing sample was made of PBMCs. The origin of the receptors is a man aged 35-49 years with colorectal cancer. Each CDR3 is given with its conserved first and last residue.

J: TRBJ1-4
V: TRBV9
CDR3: CASSLQGTTNEKLFF

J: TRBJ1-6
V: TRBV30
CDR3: CAWSIQGGSPLHF

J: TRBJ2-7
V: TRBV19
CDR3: CASSVAVGGSYEQYF

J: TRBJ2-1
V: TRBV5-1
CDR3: CASSWGTSESYNEQFF

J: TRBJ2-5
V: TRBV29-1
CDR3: CSAGGQAQETQYF

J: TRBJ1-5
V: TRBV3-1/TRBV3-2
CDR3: CASSQSPGEGRPQHF

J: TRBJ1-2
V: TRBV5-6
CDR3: CASSPGTGGFGYGYTF

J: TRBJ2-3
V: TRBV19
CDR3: CASSRLVADTQYF

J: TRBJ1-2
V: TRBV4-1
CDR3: CASSQDGYYGYTF

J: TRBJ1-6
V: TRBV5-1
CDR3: CASRKEAYNSPLHF

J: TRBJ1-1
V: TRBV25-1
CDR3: CASSGITDRLNTEAFF

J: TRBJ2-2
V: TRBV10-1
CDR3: CASSRGTGELFF

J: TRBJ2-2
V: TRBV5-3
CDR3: CARSPNTGELFF

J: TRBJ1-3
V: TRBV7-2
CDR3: CASTAPSGNTIYF

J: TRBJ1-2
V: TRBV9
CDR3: CASSVAIGRGGYTF

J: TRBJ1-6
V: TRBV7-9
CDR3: CASSSGQGPNSPLHF

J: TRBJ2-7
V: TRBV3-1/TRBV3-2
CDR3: CASSPLGLAGLGYEQYF